These 28 T cell receptor beta chains originate from one sample sequenced in a study of shared clonotypes between healthy human individuals. Naivety among CD8 cells was defined by CD45RO negativity and positive CCR7 selection, thereby excluding terminally differentiated effector memory CD45RA+ cells. Measured with immunoSEQ multiplex PCR; TCRdb has only the in-frame clones, and not every one. This table has about 2.1 million clones, around 93% appearing once. Material for sequencing was naive CD8+ T cells from PBMCs. The receptors come from a man aged 18-30 years in good health. Some clones in this sample may be carry-over from other donors' samples.

The rearrangement joins TRBV5-8 to TRBJ1-2; TRBD1 is a possible D gene (6 bases). Trimming pared 4 bases from V and 7 bases from J, leaving 14 bases between. CDR1 is SGHTS, CDR2 YDEGEE, per germline. The CDR3 is made up of 13 amino acids. The CDR3 is CASSRGAEVGYTF. CDR3 nucleotides: TGTGCCAGCAGCCGGGGGGCTGAGGTTGGCTACACCTTC.

The chain couples TRBV28 to TRBJ2-7; 10 positions match TRBD2. Per germline, CDR1 MDHEN and CDR2 SYDVKM. The V gene end was trimmed by 5 bases and the J gene end by 6 bases; junction bases not matched to a gene: 10. This CDR3 has 15 amino acids. CDR3 region: CASSELAGGGGEQYF. The CDR3, as DNA: TGTGCCAGCAGTGAATTAGCGGGAGGCGGAGGCGAGCAGTACTTC.

The CDR3 region is CASSSTLAGAPGELFF. CDR3 sequence (DNA): TGTGCCAGCAGCTCGACACTAGCGGGAGCTCCCGGGGAGCTGTTTTTT. The chain couples TRBV5-6 to TRBJ2-2; the match to TRBD2 covers 11 bases. CDR3 length: 16 amino acids. The germline CDR1 and CDR2 sequences are SGHDT and YYEEEE. J gave up 6 bases and V 3 bases, and 7 bases lay outside the gene matches.

The genes are TRBV10-3 and TRBJ1-2, with 10 bases lining up with TRBD1. Germline V CDR1 and CDR2: ENHRY, SYGVKD. Trimming took 2 bases from V and 3 from J; bases not matched to a gene: 6. This CDR3 spans 16 amino acids. In DNA, the CDR3 is TGTGCCATCAGTGAGGCGTTGACAGGGGGCCACTATGGCTACACCTTC. Translating it yields CAISEALTGGHYGYTF.

This chain uses TRBV4-2 with TRBJ2-2, with D unresolved. The germline CDR1 and CDR2 sequences are LGHNA and YNFKEQ. Between the trimmed V and J ends, which lost 4 bases and 4 bases, there was a span of 4 bases. CDR3 length: 12 amino acids. CDR3 sequence reads: CASSPATGELFF. The CDR3 DNA sequence: TGTGCCAGCAGCCCAGCCACCGGGGAGCTGTTTTTT.

The chain combines TRBV5-6 with TRBJ2-5, with 7 nucleotides matching TRBD1. The germline V gene encodes CDR1 SGHDT and CDR2 YYEEEE. V gave up 4 bases and J gave up 5 bases; unmatched junction bases: 20. The CDR3 loop spans 18 amino acids. This CDR3 reads CASSPRTMLDRSRETQYF. In DNA, the CDR3 is TGTGCCAGCAGCCCCCGAACGATGCTGGACAGGTCAAGGGAGACCCAGTACTTC.

V gene TRBV6-5 combines with J gene TRBJ2-7; no firm D call. Trimming left V 2 bases short and J 0 bases short, with 8 bases between. Germline assignment: CDR1 MNHEY and CDR2 SVGAGI. CDR3 length: 14 residues. The CDR3 DNA reads TGTGCCAGCAGTTACGCCGACGGCTCCTACGAGCAGTACTTC. Translating it yields CASSYADGSYEQYF.

This chain uses TRBV11-2 with TRBJ2-1, with D perhaps matching TRBD1 or TRBD2 (5 bases each). V shed 4 bases and J shed 3 bases, with 19 bases lying between them. Germline V gene lookup returns CDR1 SGHAT and CDR2 FQNNGV. The CDR3 contains 17 residues. The CDR3 region is CASSYPSGTHNYNEQFF. For the CDR3, the DNA is TGTGCCAGCAGCTACCCATCAGGGACCCATAACTACAATGAGCAGTTCTTC. Looking up the rest from reference TRBV11-2 and TRBJ2-1 gives the full variable domain: EAGVAQSPRYKIIEKRQSVAFWCNPISGHATLYWYQQILGQGPKLLIQFQNNGVVDDSQLPKDRFSAERLKGVDSTLKIQPAKLEDSAVYLCASSYPSGTHNYNEQFFGPGTRLTVL.

The CDR3 sequence: CASGPSYSRLKDTQYF. The DNA for the CDR3 is TGTGCCAGCGGACCGAGTTATAGTAGACTAAAAGATACGCAGTATTTT. The V and J genes are TRBV28 and TRBJ2-3, with D tentatively TRBD2 (5 bases). This CDR3 is built from 16 residues. Deletions cut 8 bases from V and 5 bases from J, with 23 bases between. Germline-derived CDR1 and CDR2 are MDHEN and SYDVKM. The whole variable domain, remainder taken from reference TRBV28 and TRBJ2-3, is DVKVTQSSRYLVKRTGEKVFLECVQDMDHENMFWYRQDPGLGLRLIYFSYDVKMKEKGDIPEGYSVSREKKERFSLILESASTNQTSMYLCASGPSYSRLKDTQYFGPGTRLTVL.

The genes are TRBV25-1 and TRBJ2-7, with unresolved D. This CDR3 comprises 12 residues. The germline V gene has CDR1 MGHDK and CDR2 SYGVNS. V dropped 3 bases and J dropped 4 bases, with 7 bases sitting between them. The CDR3 region is CASSDLRYEQYF. The CDR3 DNA is TGTGCCAGCAGTGATTTAAGATACGAGCAGTACTTC.

This clone was counted a single time. The V gene is TRBV7-9, the J gene TRBJ2-1, with TRBD2 identical over 10 bases. CDR3 length: 15 residues. Trimming at V came to 3 bases and at J to 5 bases, leaving 4 bases not matched to a gene. The germline V gene has CDR1 SEHNR and CDR2 FQNEAQ (reference sequence). The CDR3 region is CASSFSGLADNEQFF. In nucleotides, the CDR3 is TGTGCCAGCAGCTTTTCCGGACTAGCGGACAATGAGCAGTTCTTC.

For this clone: The same CDR3 also results from other DNA sequences found in this sample. V usage is TRBV6-5 and J usage is TRBJ1-1; D unclear. Germline-derived CDR1 and CDR2 are MNHEY and SVGAGI. This CDR3 contains 14 residues. Trimming removed 2 bases at V and 0 bases at J, with 7 bases between. CDR3 residues: CASSYLGLNTEAFF. The CDR3 DNA reads TGTGCCAGCAGTTACCTGGGCCTGAACACTGAAGCTTTCTTT.

This chain uses TRBV29-1 with TRBJ2-7; 7 bases map to TRBD2. CDR1 and CDR2 from the germline V gene are SQVTM and ANQGSEA. The CDR3 is 14 residues long. The V and J ends lost 4 bases and 0 bases, in that order; junction bases with no gene match: 6. The CDR3 DNA is TGCAGCGTTGGGGGAGGGGCCGCCTCCTACGAGCAGTACTTC. This encodes CSVGGGAASYEQYF.

Comment on this clone: Other DNA sequences in this sample translate to the same CDR3. This chain joins TRBV5-6 and TRBJ2-7, with D uncertain. Germline V gives CDR1 SGHDT, CDR2 YYEEEE. Trimming pared 2 bases from V and 1 base from J, leaving 7 bases between. The CDR3 sequence is 13 residues long. As DNA, the CDR3 is TGTGCCAGCAGCTTAGCCGGGTCCTACGAGCAGTACTTC. The encoded protein is CASSLAGSYEQYF.

The rearrangement links TRBV7-6 to TRBJ2-7; perhaps TRBD1 as D (5 bases). The CDR3 sequence is 15 residues long. Trimming removed 5 bases at V and 1 base at J, with 15 bases between. Germline CDR1 SGHVS, CDR2 FNYEAQ. CDR3 protein: CASSNWGSGSYEQYF. As DNA, the CDR3 is TGTGCCAGCAGCAATTGGGGTTCAGGGTCCTACGAGCAGTACTTC.

V and J are TRBV7-3 and TRBJ1-1; D is uncertain. The CDR3 covers 14 residues. CDR1 SGHTA and CDR2 FQGTGA come from the germline V gene. Between the trimmed V and J ends, which lost 2 bases and 1 base, there was a span of 8 bases. The CDR3 DNA reads as TGTGCCAGCAGCTTAGGCCCGAAGAACACTGAAGCTTTCTTT. Its protein is CASSLGPKNTEAFF. Drawing the rest from reference TRBV7-3 and TRBJ1-1, the complete variable domain is GAGVSQTPSNKVTEKGKYVELRCDPISGHTALYWYRQSLGQGPEFLIYFQGTGAADDSGLPNDRFFAVRPEGSVSTLKIQRTERGDSAVYLCASSLGPKNTEAFFGQGTRLTVV.

The chain uses TRBV5-1 and TRBJ2-1; 10 positions match TRBD2. This CDR3 has 16 residues. The V segment lost 0 bases and the J segment 8 bases; nucleotides outside the gene matches: 8. CDR1 and CDR2 from the germline V gene are SGHRS and YFSETQ. The CDR3 sequence: CASSLALAGTRDEQFF. DNA for the CDR3: TGCGCCAGCAGCTTGGCACTAGCGGGGACTAGGGATGAGCAGTTCTTC.

The rearrangement links TRBV11-3 to TRBJ2-3; 12 nucleotides agree with TRBD2. This CDR3 contains 17 residues. Germline loops: CDR1 SGHNT, CDR2 YENEEA. V gave up 5 bases and J gave up 2 bases; unmatched junction bases: 8. In DNA form, the CDR3 reads TGTGCCAGCAGCCTGGGACTAGCGGGTCCGTACACAGATACGCAGTATTTT. It codes for CASSLGLAGPYTDTQYF.

This chain connects TRBV10-1 to TRBJ1-1, with D tentatively TRBD1 (5 bases). Deletions cut 3 bases from V and 0 bases from J, with 11 bases between. CDR3 length: 15 residues. Per germline, CDR1 WNHNN and CDR2 SYGVQD (reference sequence). CDR3 loop: CASSDRRTLNTEAFF. The CDR3 coding sequence is TGCGCCAGCAGTGACCGACGGACACTGAACACTGAAGCTTTCTTT.

CDR3 amino acids: CASSASTGQAYEQYF. The DNA for the CDR3 is TGTGCCAGCAGCGCCTCGACCGGACAGGCCTACGAGCAGTACTTC. J is TRBJ2-7 and V is TRBV7-9, with TRBD1 matching 7 bases. The junction had 9 bases not matched to a gene; V was cut back by 5 bases and J by 2 bases. This CDR3 is 15 amino acids long. CDR1 and CDR2 (germline): SEHNR, FQNEAQ (reference sequence).

The CDR3 reads CASSERGFRAKNIQYF. The CDR3 DNA sequence: TGTGCCAGCAGTGAACGGGGGTTCCGAGCCAAAAACATTCAGTACTTC. The chain is built from TRBV6-1 and TRBJ2-4; D possibly corresponds to TRBD2 (6 bases). V dropped 2 bases and J dropped 0 bases, with 11 bases sitting between them. Germline assignment: CDR1 MNHNS and CDR2 SASEGT. This CDR3 is built from 16 residues.

DNA of the CDR3: TGTGCCATCCTAACCGGGACAGGGGGCGCGGGCGGGGAGCTGTTTTTT. The encoded protein is CAILTGTGGAGGELFF. V gene TRBV11-2 combines with J gene TRBJ2-2; 12 positions match TRBD1. V lost 10 bases, J lost 7 bases, and 13 bases stayed unmatched. Germline V gene sequence: CDR1 SGHAT, CDR2 FQNNGV. This CDR3 spans 16 amino acids. Complete variable domain (other parts from reference TRBV11-2 and TRBJ2-2): EAGVAQSPRYKIIEKRQSVAFWCNPISGHATLYWYQQILGQGPKLLIQFQNNGVVDDSQLPKDRFSAERLKGVDSTLKIQPAKLEDSAVYLCAILTGTGGAGGELFFGEGSRLTVL.

Remarks on this clone: Other DNA sequences in the sample encode the same CDR3. The chain employs TRBV7-9 and TRBJ2-7, with D possibly matching TRBD2 (5 bases). This CDR3 contains 12 residues. V lost 3 bases to trimming and J lost 6 bases, with 9 bases between them. CDR1 and CDR2 from the germline V gene are SEHNR and FQNEAQ (reference sequence). The CDR3 DNA sequence: TGTGCCAGCAGCTTCACCGGGGTCGAGCAGTACTTC. This translates into CASSFTGVEQYF. Full variable domain (missing parts from reference TRBV7-9 and TRBJ2-7): DTGVSQNPRHKITKRGQNVTFRCDPISEHNRLYWYRQTLGQGPEFLTYFQNEAQLEKSRLLSDRFSAERPKGSFSTLEIQRTEQGDSAMYLCASSFTGVEQYFGPGTRLTVT.

The V and J genes are TRBV18 and TRBJ2-7; the match to TRBD1 covers 8 bases. This CDR3 is 16 amino acids long. Unmatched junction bases numbered 9, after V lost 3 bases and J lost 2 bases. Germline V gene data show CDR1 as KGHSH and CDR2 as LQKENI. For the CDR3, the DNA is TGTGCCAGCTCACCCCGACAGGGGTCCCCTACCTACGAGCAGTACTTC. This translates into CASSPRQGSPTYEQYF.

The chain has TRBV4-1 and TRBJ2-7, with a tentative D call TRBD1 (5 bases). Deletions cut 1 base from V and 3 bases from J, with 16 bases between. The CDR3 extends over 16 amino acids. Germline-derived CDR1 and CDR2 are MGHRA and YSYEKL. CDR3 residues: CASSQGGVNRLYEQYF. The CDR3 DNA is TGCGCCAGCAGCCAAGGGGGCGTAAATAGGCTCTACGAGCAGTACTTC.

CDR3: CASSYAGEKLFF. DNA for the CDR3: TGTGCCAGCAGCTACGCGGGGGAAAAACTGTTTTTT. The chain carries TRBV7-9 and TRBJ1-4; D not resolved. This CDR3 has 12 amino acids. Germline CDR1 SEHNR, CDR2 FQNEAQ (reference sequence). Trimming took off 4 bases at V and 8 bases at J, with 8 bases between the two ends.

The V and J genes are TRBV29-1 and TRBJ1-2; TRBD1 is a possible D gene (6 bases). CDR1 is SQVTM, CDR2 ANQGSEA, per germline. The CDR3 is 13 residues long. V lost 3 bases and J lost 3, with 11 bases in between. In DNA form, the CDR3 reads TGCAGCGTTGAGGGCAGGGGAGACTATGGCTACACCTTC. Encoded protein: CSVEGRGDYGYTF.

The genes are TRBV27 and TRBJ2-1, with D perhaps being TRBD1 or TRBD2 (5 bases each). Trimming removed 5 bases from V and 0 bases from J, with 20 bases in between. This CDR3 is built from 18 residues. Germline V gene sequence: CDR1 MNHEY, CDR2 SMNVEV (reference sequence). The CDR3 nucleotides read TGTGCCAGCAGTCCCGAATTGAATCGAGGGACCTCCTACAATGAGCAGTTCTTC. It encodes CASSPELNRGTSYNEQFF.